The 8 T cell receptor beta chains below come from one sample, sequenced in a study of T cells in Graves' hyperthyroidism and ophthalmopathy. It was RNA transcripts that yielded the amplified TCR beta CDR3 regions. The TCR CDR3 first-round RT-PCR relied on the HTBI primer set. One entry per CDR3 protein results from TCRdb running MiXCR on the multiplex PCR reads. The sample shows about 600,000 distinct CDR3 sequences, about a sixth of them seen only once. The sample was blood. The receptor source for this set is a middle-aged woman with Graves' ophthalmopathy.

This clonotype was seen only a few times. The chain couples TRBV11-3 to TRBJ2-2; D uncertain. Trimming shortened V by 5 bases and J by 7 bases, and 11 bases separated the two germline ends. Germline lookup yields CDR1 SGHNT and CDR2 YENEEA. CDR3 size: 13 residues. This CDR3 is CASSLLFGGELFF. The DNA of the CDR3 is TGTGCCAGCAGCCTCTTATTTGGCGGGGAGCTGTTTTTT. Looking up the rest from reference TRBV11-3 and TRBJ2-2 gives the full variable domain: EAGVVQSPRYKIIEKKQPVAFWCNPISGHNTLYWYLQNLGQGPELLIRYENEEAVDDSQLPKDRFSAERLKGVDSTLKIQPAELGDSAVYLCASSLLFGGELFFGEGSRLTVL.

This clonotype has a handful of counts. The chain joins TRBV12-3 or TRBV12-4 to TRBJ2-1; the D gene is possibly TRBD1 (7 bases). This CDR3 is 17 amino acids long. The V gene lost 4 bases and the J gene lost 4 bases, with 20 bases spanning the gap. The CDR3 nucleotides are TGTGCCAGCAGTTCGACGTTAGACAGGGCGGGGTACAATGAGCAGTTCTTC. Translation gives CASSSTLDRAGYNEQFF.

This clonotype was seen more than once but under ten times. Since a much larger clone is just one base distant, this may be a read error. The genes are TRBV20-1 and TRBJ2-1, with TRBD2 as a possible D gene (7 bases). The end of the DNA aligns better with TRBJ2-7, so the J call may be wrong. The CDR3 totals 16 residues. Germline CDR1 DFQATT, CDR2 SNEGSKA (reference sequence). CDR3 residues: CSAVAGGPSSYNEQYF. The CDR3 DNA follows: TGCAGTGCGGTTGCCGGGGGGCCGAGCTCCTACAATGAGCAGTACTTC.

This clonotype was recorded a few times. The V call is TRBV20-1, the J call TRBJ1-6; D gene unclear. CDR3 size: 13 residues. Germline assignment: CDR1 DFQATT and CDR2 SNEGSKA (reference sequence). The V end was cut by 5 bases, the J end by 4 bases, with 9 bases between. The CDR3 nucleotides read TGCAGTGCTCGCCAGACTTATAATTCACCCCTCCACTTT. This codes for CSARQTYNSPLHF.

This clonotype has ten or more counts. The rearrangement links TRBV2 to TRBJ2-2; TRBD2 matches at 12 bases. With V trimmed by 6 bases and J by 6 bases, 5 bases remained unmatched. This CDR3 spans 15 amino acids. Germline V lookup: CDR1 SNHLY, CDR2 FYNNEI. This chain's CDR3 is CASRPTSGSAGELFF. CDR3 sequence (DNA): TGTGCCAGCAGACCGACTAGCGGGAGCGCCGGGGAGCTGTTTTTT.

Many counts were recorded for this clonotype. The J gene is TRBJ2-7, the V gene TRBV5-1, with D unresolved. CDR3 size: 12 residues. V lost 0 bases and J lost 8, with 9 bases in between. Germline V lookup: CDR1 SGHRS, CDR2 YFSETQ. CDR3 coding DNA: TGCGCCAGCAGCTTGGAGGGTTACAAGCAGTACTTC. The encoded protein is CASSLEGYKQYF. The full variable domain, its missing parts supplied by reference TRBV5-1 and TRBJ2-7, is KAGVTQTPRYLIKTRGQQVTLSCSPISGHRSVSWYQQTPGQGLQFLFEYFSETQRNKGNFPGRFSGRQFSNSRSEMNVSTLELGDSALYLCASSLEGYKQYFGPGTRLTVT.

This rearrangement joins TRBV6-1 to TRBJ1-5; D may be TRBD1 (5 bases). The CDR3 runs to 14 residues. V was pared by 1 base and J by 9 bases, with 13 bases between. Germline V gene data show CDR1 as MNHNS and CDR2 as SASEGT. CDR3 bases: TGTGCCAGCAGTGAAGGAGGGGAAGTTGGGCCCCAGCATTTT. It yields the protein CASSEGGEVGPQHF.

Ten or more counts support this clonotype. V gene TRBV10-3 combines with J gene TRBJ1-5; D is uncertain. Trimming removed 4 bases at V and 2 bases at J, with 12 bases between. Looked up from germline, CDR1 is ENHRY and CDR2 is SYGVKD. CDR3 length equals 15 residues. The CDR3 sequence: CAISVTGGGNQPQHF. The DNA for the CDR3 is TGTGCCATCAGTGTTACGGGTGGGGGCAATCAGCCCCAGCATTTT.